The 29 T cell receptor beta chains listed next were all sequenced from one sample in a study of T cell responses to AZD1222 COVID-19 vaccine. Data came from immunoSEQ multiplex PCR; TCRdb stores just in-frame clones and leaves some out. The sample has about 120,000 clones, 75% to 95% seen once. The sample was peripheral blood, taken 28 days after the second dose of the MenACWY control vaccine. These receptors were taken from an adult who received the MenACWY meningococcal vaccine as a control.

The chain links TRBV11-3 to TRBJ2-3, with no clear D. Germline V CDR1 and CDR2: SGHNT, YENEEA. The length of the CDR3 is 16 residues. V was clipped by 1 base and J by 0 bases, with 11 bases between them. The CDR3 reads CASSLGLSSSTDTQYF. In DNA, the CDR3 is TGTGCCAGCAGCTTAGGTCTTAGCTCCAGCACAGATACGCAGTATTTT.

J is TRBJ2-7 and V is TRBV20-1, with a possible D match to TRBD2 (6 bases). This CDR3 is 16 amino acids long. The germline V and J ends were trimmed by 3 bases and 2 bases, with 20 bases remaining between them. The V gene's germline CDR1 is DFQATT and CDR2 SNEGSKA (reference sequence). The CDR3 DNA reads TGCAGTGCTAGTGTATTTGGCGGGAAGTTCACCTACGAGCAGTACTTC. This encodes CSASVFGGKFTYEQYF.

Concerning this clone itself: This sample also contains other DNA sequences that code for the same CDR3. This sequence joins TRBV7-2 and TRBJ2-1, with D maybe TRBD2 (6 bases). Trimming stripped 5 bases from V and 2 bases from J, with 13 bases between. The germline CDR1 and CDR2 sequences are SGHTA and FQGNSA. The CDR3 totals 15 residues. The CDR3 spells CASSLNGGTYNEQFF. The CDR3, as DNA: TGTGCCAGCAGCCTAAACGGGGGTACCTACAATGAGCAGTTCTTC.

The chain couples TRBV6-2 or TRBV6-3 to TRBJ2-7; the match to TRBD2 covers 14 bases. CDR3 size: 15 residues. Germline loops: CDR1 MNHEY, CDR2 SVGEGT. After removal of 6 bases from V and 2 bases from J, the junction contained 3 bases not matched to a gene. The CDR3 reads CASSQGLAGAYEQYV. CDR3 nucleotide sequence: TGTGCCAGCAGCCAGGGACTAGCGGGGGCCTACGAGCAGTACGTC.

This chain links TRBV7-6 with TRBJ2-2; 11 bases are shared with TRBD2. Trimming removed 7 bases from V and 6 bases from J; junction bases left unmatched: 7. Germline CDR1 SGHVS, CDR2 FNYEAQ. CDR3 size: 15 residues. CDR3 residues: CASNPGLAVSGELFF. As DNA, the CDR3 is TGTGCCAGCAATCCGGGACTAGCGGTTTCCGGGGAGCTGTTTTTT.

This clone was seen once. This chain joins TRBV3-1 (or the pseudogene TRBV3-2) and TRBJ1-5; no clear D gene. Germline assignment: CDR1 LGHDT and CDR2 YNNKEL (reference sequence). The CDR3 extends over 16 amino acids. V gave up 0 bases and J gave up 3 bases, with 12 bases separating them. The CDR3 spells CASSQEPGIPNQPQHF. The CDR3 bases are TGTGCCAGCAGCCAAGAACCGGGGATCCCCAATCAGCCCCAGCATTTT.

V and J are TRBV10-2 and TRBJ1-5; a weak D match, TRBD1 (6 bases). CDR3 length equals 14 residues. Germline loops: CDR1 WSHSY, CDR2 SAAADI. With 7 bases removed from V and 3 bases from J, the gap between germline ends came to 13 bases. The CDR3: CASKLDRPNQPQHF. CDR3 in DNA: TGCGCCAGCAAGCTGGACAGACCCAATCAGCCCCAGCATTTT.

The J gene is TRBJ2-5, the V gene TRBV6-2 or TRBV6-3; 8 nucleotides match TRBD2. This CDR3 is built from 16 residues. Germline trimming cut 4 bases from V and 3 bases from J; bases unmatched to any gene: 10. Germline CDR1 MNHEY, CDR2 SVGEGT. CDR3 amino acids: CASSLVAGRWEETQYF. The CDR3 DNA follows: TGTGCCAGCAGTTTGGTAGCGGGAAGGTGGGAAGAGACCCAGTACTTC.

The rearrangement joins TRBV5-8 to TRBJ1-4; 8 bases line up with TRBD1. J gave up 4 bases and V 3 bases, and 8 bases lay outside the gene matches. This CDR3 has 16 amino acids. Germline-derived CDR1 and CDR2 are SGHTS and YDEGEE. The CDR3 DNA reads TGTGCCAGCAGCTGGGGGCAGGGGGCGAGTAATGAAAAACTGTTTTTT. Its protein product is CASSWGQGASNEKLFF.

J is TRBJ1-4 and V is TRBV24-1, with TRBD1 matching 11 bases. With 2 bases clipped from V and 2 bases from J, the junction kept 9 bases outside the gene matches. The CDR3 has 19 residues. The V gene's germline CDR1 is KGHDR and CDR2 SFDVKD. CDR3 residues: CATSDSSGQGATTNEKLFF. CDR3 coding DNA: TGTGCCACCAGTGATTCCTCCGGACAGGGGGCAACTACTAATGAAAAACTGTTTTTT.

For the CDR3, the DNA is TGTGCCAGCAGCCCCTTTAGCCCCTACAATGAGCAGTTCTTC. Protein: CASSPFSPYNEQFF. This chain uses TRBV14 with TRBJ2-1; D unclear. Per the germline V gene, CDR1 is SGHDN and CDR2 is FVKESK. Trimming took off 4 bases at V and 2 bases at J, with 9 bases between the two ends. CDR3 length: 14 amino acids. Filled out from reference TRBV14 and TRBJ2-1, the complete variable domain reads EAGVTQFPSHSVIEKGQTVTLRCDPISGHDNLYWYRRVMGKEIKFLLHFVKESKQDESGMPNNRFLAERTGGTYSTLKVQPAELEDSGVYFCASSPFSPYNEQFFGPGTRLTVL.

This sequence joins TRBV7-8 and TRBJ1-5; the D is unclear. The CDR3 has 12 amino acids. Germline values: CDR1 SGHVS, CDR2 FQNEAQ. V was cut by 1 base and J by 4 bases, with 2 bases left in between. The CDR3 sequence: CASSLDNQPQHF. In DNA form, the CDR3 reads TGTGCCAGCAGCTTAGATAATCAGCCCCAGCATTTT.

The chain combines TRBV19 with TRBJ2-3; D ambiguous. CDR1 and CDR2 (germline): LNHDA, SQIVND (reference sequence). The CDR3 runs 14 residues. The V end lost 4 bases, the J end lost 4 bases, and 12 bases lay between the germline ends. The CDR3 DNA follows: TGTGCCAGTAGTAGTAGCAATTGGGCAGATACGCAGTATTTT. Protein: CASSSSNWADTQYF.

This clone occurred a few times. V gene TRBV18 combines with J gene TRBJ1-6; 7 nucleotides match TRBD1. V shed 3 bases and J 5 bases; nucleotides not matched to a gene: 4. The CDR3 loop spans 15 amino acids. Germline assignment: CDR1 KGHSH and CDR2 LQKENI. CDR3 nucleotides: TGTGCCAGCTCACCGGGGACAGCGGATAATTCACCCCTCCACTTT. It specifies CASSPGTADNSPLHF.

The chain combines TRBV3-1 (or the pseudogene TRBV3-2) with TRBJ1-2; the match to TRBD1 covers 9 bases. With 4 bases clipped from V and 5 bases from J, the junction kept 5 bases outside the gene matches. The germline V gene has CDR1 LGHDT and CDR2 YNNKEL (reference sequence). The CDR3 has 14 amino acids. CDR3 coding DNA: TGTGCCAGCAGCCCCACAGGGGGCAGTTATGGCTACACCTTC. Amino acid sequence: CASSPTGGSYGYTF.

This clone has only one observation. The V gene is TRBV7-2, the J gene TRBJ1-6, with no clear D. Trimming cost V 4 bases and J 5 bases, with 12 bases left between them. The CDR3 totals 15 residues. Germline V gene lookup returns CDR1 SGHTA and CDR2 FQGNSA. This CDR3 reads CASSSRLGDNSPLHF. As DNA, the CDR3 is TGTGCCAGCAGCTCCAGACTTGGGGATAATTCACCCCTCCACTTT.

The J gene is TRBJ2-3, the V gene TRBV7-9, with 8 bases matching TRBD2. Trimming removed 5 bases from V and 4 bases from J; junction bases left unmatched: 8. Germline V gene sequence: CDR1 SEHNR, CDR2 FQNEAQ (reference sequence). This CDR3 has 15 amino acids. The CDR3 loop is CASSRGLGGADTQYF. The CDR3 DNA follows: TGTGCCAGCAGCAGGGGACTAGGCGGGGCAGATACGCAGTATTTT.

CDR3 loop: CATTPLRRVNEQFF. The CDR3 DNA reads TGTGCCACCACCCCCTTGAGGAGGGTAAATGAGCAGTTCTTC. J is TRBJ2-1 and V is TRBV6-5; D possibly corresponds to TRBD2 (6 bases). The CDR3 is 14 residues long. V lost 10 bases and J 7 bases, leaving 20 bases between the germline ends. Germline V gene data show CDR1 as MNHEY and CDR2 as SVGAGI.

The chain has TRBV24-1 and TRBJ1-5; D might be TRBD1 (5 bases). Germline CDR1 KGHDR, CDR2 SFDVKD. The ends were cut back, 10 bases at V and 4 bases at J, with 19 bases in the middle. The length of the CDR3 is 15 residues. CDR3 sequence reads: CATQGGRGGNQPQHF. CDR3 nucleotides: TGTGCCACTCAGGGTGGCCGTGGCGGAAATCAGCCCCAGCATTTT.

The V call is TRBV25-1, the J call TRBJ1-1; tentative D call: TRBD1 (5 bases). CDR3 length: 12 residues. Germline values: CDR1 MGHDK, CDR2 SYGVNS. V lost 4 bases and J lost 10, with 13 bases in between. This chain's CDR3 is CASSGTAGGAFF. The CDR3 DNA sequence: TGTGCCAGCAGTGGAACCGCTGGGGGAGCTTTCTTT. The full variable domain, rest sourced from reference TRBV25-1 and TRBJ1-1, is EADIYQTPRYLVIGTGKKITLECSQTMGHDKMYWYQQDPGMELHLIHYSYGVNSTEKGDLSSESTVSRIRTEHFPLTLESARPSHTSQYLCASSGTAGGAFFGQGTRLTVV.

This chain joins TRBV7-6 and TRBJ2-1; 8 bases line up with TRBD2. This CDR3 is 13 amino acids long. Germline CDR1 and CDR2: SGHVS and FNYEAQ. V was pared by 0 bases and J by 9 bases, with 1 base of the junction left unmatched. CDR3 DNA sequence: TGTGCCAGCAGCTTAGCGCTAGCGGGTGAGCAGTTCTTC. Its translation: CASSLALAGEQFF.

The rearrangement joins TRBV11-2 to TRBJ1-2, with a tentative D call TRBD1 (5 bases). This CDR3 is 15 amino acids long. V lost 1 base and J lost 4, with 13 bases in between. The germline V gene encodes CDR1 SGHAT and CDR2 FQNNGV. CDR3 DNA sequence: TGTGCCAGCAGCTTAGTTCATGACAGCTCCTATGGCTACACCTTC. It is translated as CASSLVHDSSYGYTF.

This chain connects TRBV2 to TRBJ2-3; the D gene could be TRBD1 or TRBD2 (5 bases each). CDR1 and CDR2 (germline): SNHLY, FYNNEI. Trimming stripped 4 bases from V and 5 bases from J, with 7 bases between. The CDR3 covers 12 residues. CDR3 loop: CASSGGGDTQYF. The DNA of the CDR3 is TGTGCCAGCAGTGGTGGGGGAGATACGCAGTATTTT.

This chain links TRBV7-6 with TRBJ2-1, with 7 nucleotides matching TRBD2. The CDR3 has 18 amino acids. Germline loops: CDR1 SGHVS, CDR2 FNYEAQ. After removal of 5 bases from V and 0 bases from J, the junction contained 13 bases not matched to a gene. The CDR3 protein is CASSPIPPGLSSYNEQFF. The CDR3, as DNA: TGTGCCAGCAGCCCGATTCCACCGGGACTAAGCTCCTACAATGAGCAGTTCTTC.

V is TRBV29-1 and J is TRBJ2-7; the D gene could be TRBD1 or TRBD2 (5 bases each). V gave up 7 bases and J gave up 7 bases, with 20 bases separating them. Germline-derived CDR1 and CDR2 are SQVTM and ANQGSEA. CDR3 size: 13 residues. The CDR3 region has the DNA TGCAGCGCCCGGGACCCGGGGCACGGGGAGCAGTACTTC. Translation: CSARDPGHGEQYF.

V gene TRBV18 combines with J gene TRBJ2-3; D may be TRBD2 (6 bases). Trimming removed 0 bases at V and 1 base at J, with 11 bases between. CDR1 KGHSH and CDR2 LQKENI come from the germline V gene. This CDR3 is built from 16 residues. CDR3 in amino acids: CASSPPGRGGTDTQYF. The CDR3 DNA reads TGTGCCAGCTCACCACCCGGGAGAGGGGGCACAGATACGCAGTATTTT. Combining the CDR3 with reference TRBV18 and TRBJ2-3 gives the whole variable domain NAGVMQNPRHLVRRRGQEARLRCSPMKGHSHVYWYRQLPEEGLKFMVYLQKENIIDESGMPKERFSAEFPKEGPSILRIQQVVRGDSAAYFCASSPPGRGGTDTQYFGPGTRLTVL.

V gene TRBV7-6 combines with J gene TRBJ2-5; D uncertain. V gave up 1 base and J gave up 1 base, with 10 bases separating them. Germline V gives CDR1 SGHVS, CDR2 FNYEAQ. CDR3 size: 15 residues. This chain's CDR3 is CASSLESRPQETQYF. In DNA form, the CDR3 reads TGTGCCAGCAGCTTAGAGAGCAGACCCCAAGAGACCCAGTACTTC.

The gene calls are TRBV5-5 and TRBJ1-5, with unresolved D. CDR1 is SGHKS and CDR2 is YYEKEE in the germline V gene (reference sequence). There are 13 residues in the CDR3. Trimming left V 0 bases short and J 0 bases short, with 1 base between. The CDR3 nucleotides are TGTGCCAGCAGCTTGGATAGCAATCAGCCCCAGCATTTT. Its translation: CASSLDSNQPQHF.

This chain uses TRBV11-2 with TRBJ2-7, with unresolved D. V lost 4 bases and J lost 4, with 14 bases in between. From germline, CDR1 is SGHAT and CDR2 FQNNGV. The CDR3 extends over 14 amino acids. Here the CDR3 DNA reads TGTGCCAGCAGCTCGGTCCCGCGTGGATACGAGCAGTACGTC. As protein: CASSSVPRGYEQYV.